What follows are 27 T cell receptor beta chains derived from one specimen sequenced in a study of tumor-infiltrating lymphocytes in localized non-small cell lung cancer. Produced via immunoSEQ multiplex PCR; TCRdb's table is partial and in-frame only. This sample has about 13,000 clones, with approximately 73% found just once. Source material: uninvolved lung tissue not adjacent to the tumor. Source of these receptors: a human donor with non-small cell lung cancer.

The V gene is TRBV6-5, the J gene TRBJ2-1; TRBD2 agrees at 11 bases. CDR1 and CDR2 from the germline V gene are MNHEY and SVGAGI. Trimming removed 2 bases from V and 10 bases from J; junction bases left unmatched: 7. The CDR3 covers 15 residues. DNA for the CDR3: TGTGCCAGCAGTTACCTTGGACTAGCGGGCCAAGAGCAGTTCTTC. It is translated as CASSYLGLAGQEQFF.

The chain couples TRBV6-6 to TRBJ2-3, with D maybe TRBD1 (5 bases). V shed 6 bases and J shed 2 bases, with 12 bases lying between them. Germline lookup yields CDR1 MNHNY and CDR2 SVGAGI (reference sequence). This CDR3 region has 14 residues. The CDR3 sequence: CASSFRDHTDTQYF. The CDR3 nucleotides read TGTGCCAGCAGCTTCAGGGATCACACAGATACGCAGTATTTT.

This chain joins TRBV5-6 and TRBJ1-6; D remains ambiguous. Deletions cut 2 bases from V and 8 bases from J, with 11 bases between. The CDR3 length is 14 residues. Germline values: CDR1 SGHDT, CDR2 YYEEEE. The CDR3 region has the DNA TGTGCCAGCAGCTTCGGAGGTTCAGATTCACCCCTCCACTTT. Residues: CASSFGGSDSPLHF.

This chain links TRBV20-1 with TRBJ2-1; D possibly matches TRBD1 or TRBD2 (5 bases each). Per germline, CDR1 DFQATT and CDR2 SNEGSKA (reference sequence). This CDR3 contains 11 residues. V dropped 6 bases and J dropped 6 bases, with 9 bases sitting between them. The CDR3 region is CSATGTNEQFF. The DNA for the CDR3 is TGCAGTGCCACCGGGACCAATGAGCAGTTCTTC.

The genes are TRBV5-4 and TRBJ2-3, with D perhaps being TRBD1 or TRBD2 (5 bases each). The CDR3 is 14 amino acids. The V gene lost 4 bases and the J gene lost 2 bases, with 11 bases spanning the gap. Germline V CDR1 and CDR2: SGHNT, YYREEE (reference sequence). The CDR3 sequence is CASSRDEITDTQYF. CDR3 DNA: TGTGCCAGCAGCCGGGACGAGATCACAGATACGCAGTATTTT.

The chain uses TRBV28 and TRBJ1-6, with D tentatively TRBD1 (6 bases). Germline V gene sequence: CDR1 MDHEN, CDR2 SYDVKM. The CDR3 consists of 16 residues. The V end was cut by 1 base, the J end by 7 bases, with 14 bases between. The CDR3 reads CASSLLWGAENSPLHF. The CDR3 bases are TGTGCCAGCAGTTTATTGTGGGGGGCTGAGAATTCACCCCTCCACTTT.

The chain employs TRBV28 and TRBJ1-6, with 7 positions matching TRBD1. This CDR3 is built from 16 residues. V dropped 5 bases and J dropped 0; count of bases not matched to a gene: 4. Germline CDR1 and CDR2: MDHEN and SYDVKM. The CDR3 DNA follows: TGTGCCAGCAGTCTCAGGGGGTACTCCTATAATTCACCCCTCCACTTT. Its protein product is CASSLRGYSYNSPLHF.

The table lists this clone with a few counts. This chain uses TRBV7-3 with TRBJ2-1; TRBD2 agrees at 7 bases. The CDR3 is 15 amino acids. The germline V gene has CDR1 SGHTA and CDR2 FQGTGA. Germline trimming cut 6 bases from V and 0 bases from J; bases unmatched to any gene: 5. In DNA, the CDR3 is TGTGCCAGCAGAAGAGCGGGGAGCTCCTACAATGAGCAGTTCTTC. This codes for CASRRAGSSYNEQFF.

CDR3 sequence (DNA): TGTGCCAGCAGCGTAGCTGGGGGTTCTGGTGAAAAACTGTTTTTT. Amino acid sequence: CASSVAGGSGEKLFF. The chain recombines TRBV9 with TRBJ1-4; the D gene is possibly TRBD1 (5 bases). Trimming shortened V by 0 bases and J by 7 bases, and 13 bases separated the two germline ends. CDR3 size: 15 residues. Germline V CDR1 and CDR2: SGDLS, YYNGEE.

This clone counts as medium-sized. This sequence joins TRBV5-1 and TRBJ2-3; TRBD1 agrees at 8 bases. The CDR3 consists of 15 residues. The germline gives CDR1 SGHRS, CDR2 YFSETQ. The ends lost 2 bases at V and 2 bases at J; junction bases unmatched: 4. The DNA of the CDR3 is TGCGCCAGCAGCTTTTCGGGACAGGTCACAGATACGCAGTATTTT. Encoded protein: CASSFSGQVTDTQYF.

This chain links TRBV28 with TRBJ2-7, with D possibly TRBD1 on 6 matching bases. The V gene lost 3 bases and the J gene lost 0 bases, with 12 bases spanning the gap. The CDR3 extends over 15 amino acids. Germline V gives CDR1 MDHEN, CDR2 SYDVKM. Here the CDR3 reads CASSFSQGISYEQYF. CDR3 bases: TGTGCCAGCAGTTTTAGTCAGGGGATCTCCTACGAGCAGTACTTC.

The chain couples TRBV4-3 to TRBJ2-7; 8 bases fit TRBD2. This CDR3 region has 15 residues. The V gene's germline CDR1 is LGHNA and CDR2 YSLEER. Trimming took 4 bases from V and 7 from J; bases not matched to a gene: 12. DNA for the CDR3: TGCGCCAGCAGCCCCGGTCACGGGAGGGCCAGGGAGCAGTACTTC. This sequence encodes CASSPGHGRAREQYF.

This clone was recorded once. The V gene is TRBV2, the J gene TRBJ2-5, with 15 bases lining up with TRBD2. The J segment lost 5 bases and the V segment lost 6 bases, leaving 10 bases of the junction unmatched. The germline V gene encodes CDR1 SNHLY and CDR2 FYNNEI. This CDR3 contains 17 residues. The CDR3 sequence: CASSLGTSGGPGETQYF. DNA of the CDR3: TGTGCCAGCAGCCTGGGGACTAGCGGGGGGCCGGGGGAGACCCAGTACTTC.

The rearrangement joins TRBV5-1 to TRBJ2-1; 8 bases agree with TRBD1. The germline gives CDR1 SGHRS, CDR2 YFSETQ. The CDR3 runs to 14 residues. J lost 9 bases, V lost 5 bases, and 10 bases had no gene match. The DNA of the CDR3 is TGCGCCAGCAGTTCCCGCAGGGGGCGAGGTGAGCAGTTCTTC. Its translation is CASSSRRGRGEQFF.

The CDR3 DNA reads as TGTGCCAGCAGCTTAGCGCGGGAGAACTATGGCTACACCTTC. Its protein is CASSLARENYGYTF. The rearrangement links TRBV7-2 to TRBJ1-2; D is uncertain. The CDR3 runs 14 residues. V lost 0 bases and J lost 2, with 7 bases in between. Per the germline V gene, CDR1 is SGHTA and CDR2 is FQGNSA.

In its sample, this clone was seen a few times. CDR3 sequence: CASSYLDRGYGYTF. The DNA for the CDR3 is TGTGCCAGCAGTTACCTGGACAGGGGCTATGGCTACACCTTC. V and J are TRBV6-5 and TRBJ1-2, with TRBD1 identical over 9 bases. J gave up 4 bases and V 2 bases, and 2 bases lay outside the gene matches. The CDR3 covers 14 residues. Germline CDR1 MNHEY, CDR2 SVGAGI.

The rearrangement uses TRBV7-2 and TRBJ2-5, with 7 bases matching TRBD2. Germline values: CDR1 SGHTA, CDR2 FQGNSA. CDR3 length: 18 residues. V dropped 5 bases and J dropped 2; count of bases not matched to a gene: 17. The CDR3 sequence is CASSRQYGGGSKQETQYF. CDR3 coding DNA: TGTGCCAGCAGCCGTCAGTATGGGGGGGGATCAAAACAAGAGACCCAGTACTTC.

The CDR3 spells CSVAEGSYNEQFF. DNA of the CDR3: TGCAGCGTTGCCGAGGGCTCCTACAATGAGCAGTTCTTC. The chain recombines TRBV29-1 with TRBJ2-1; maybe TRBD2 (5 bases). Trimming removed 4 bases at V and 0 bases at J, with 7 bases between. Germline lookup yields CDR1 SQVTM and CDR2 ANQGSEA. The CDR3 totals 13 residues.

V is TRBV6-6 and J is TRBJ1-1; TRBD1 might be the D (5 bases). V lost 0 bases and J lost 10, with 12 bases in between. The CDR3 contains 13 residues. Germline CDR1 MNHNY, CDR2 SVGAGI (reference sequence). CDR3 DNA: TGTGCCAGCAGTTACTCGACCGGGACGGTAGCTTTCTTT. Its translation: CASSYSTGTVAFF.

The chain couples TRBV5-1 to TRBJ2-7; no clear D. This CDR3 is 14 amino acids long. V was trimmed by 2 bases and J by 1 base, leaving 10 bases between them. Germline lookup yields CDR1 SGHRS and CDR2 YFSETQ. CDR3 DNA: TGCGCCAGCAGCTTACCTGCTTCTTCCTACGAGCAGTACTTC. Its protein is CASSLPASSYEQYF.

The chain couples TRBV7-2 to TRBJ1-5; D might be TRBD1 (5 bases). Germline CDR1 reads SGHTA; CDR2 reads FQGNSA. V lost 2 bases, J lost 5 bases, and 7 bases lay in between. This CDR3 region has 13 residues. Here the CDR3 reads CASSLRGDQPQHF. The CDR3 DNA reads as TGTGCCAGCAGCTTACGAGGGGATCAGCCCCAGCATTTT.

This sequence joins TRBV4-1 and TRBJ2-3; tentative D call: TRBD1 (5 bases). V dropped 2 bases and J dropped 5 bases, with 11 bases sitting between them. CDR1 and CDR2 (germline): MGHRA, YSYEKL. The CDR3 extends over 14 amino acids. CDR3 in amino acids: CASSQLGLGDTQYF. The CDR3 nucleotides read TGCGCCAGCAGCCAACTGGGGCTTGGAGATACGCAGTATTTT.

J is TRBJ1-5 and V is TRBV19; no clear D gene. The V end was cut by 7 bases, the J end by 0 bases, with 13 bases between. Germline CDR1 reads LNHDA; CDR2 reads SQIVND (reference sequence). This CDR3 spans 15 amino acids. The CDR3 loop is CASNGSPNSNQPQHF. The CDR3 bases are TGTGCCAGTAACGGCAGCCCAAATAGCAATCAGCCCCAGCATTTT.

This clone has more than one count but fewer than ten. The V call is TRBV9, the J call TRBJ2-1; 12 nucleotides match TRBD2. This CDR3 contains 19 residues. Germline trimming cut 4 bases from V and 0 bases from J; bases unmatched to any gene: 11. Germline loops: CDR1 SGDLS, CDR2 YYNGEE. This CDR3 is CASSPQGLAGPSSYNEQFF. CDR3 sequence (DNA): TGTGCCAGCAGCCCCCAGGGACTAGCGGGTCCAAGCTCCTACAATGAGCAGTTCTTC.

In its sample, this clone was seen a few times. The chain has TRBV5-1 and TRBJ1-3, with D possibly matching TRBD1 (5 bases). Germline V gene data show CDR1 as SGHRS and CDR2 as YFSETQ. The CDR3 covers 16 residues. Trimming took 3 bases from V and 0 from J, leaving 13 bases between them. The CDR3 spells CASSSIDSRSGNTIYF. The CDR3 coding sequence is TGCGCCAGCAGCTCGATAGACAGCCGCTCTGGAAACACCATATATTTT.

The chain combines TRBV4-1 with TRBJ2-1, with 11 bases identical to TRBD2. Germline V gives CDR1 MGHRA, CDR2 YSYEKL. CDR3 length: 17 amino acids. The J segment lost 1 base and the V segment lost 4 bases, leaving 6 bases of the junction unmatched. CDR3 bases: TGCGCCAGCAGCCGCGGGACTAGCGGAGCGTCCTACAATGAGCAGTTCTTC. This encodes CASSRGTSGASYNEQFF.

The chain employs TRBV6-6 and TRBJ2-1; 12 bases fit TRBD1. Looked up from germline, CDR1 is MNHNY and CDR2 is SVGAGI (reference sequence). V lost 5 bases to trimming and J lost 8 bases; unmatched junction nucleotides: 7. The CDR3 runs to 15 residues. CDR3 sequence reads: CASSTRDRGRDEQFF. In nucleotides, the CDR3 is TGTGCCAGCAGTACCCGGGACAGGGGGCGCGATGAGCAGTTCTTC.